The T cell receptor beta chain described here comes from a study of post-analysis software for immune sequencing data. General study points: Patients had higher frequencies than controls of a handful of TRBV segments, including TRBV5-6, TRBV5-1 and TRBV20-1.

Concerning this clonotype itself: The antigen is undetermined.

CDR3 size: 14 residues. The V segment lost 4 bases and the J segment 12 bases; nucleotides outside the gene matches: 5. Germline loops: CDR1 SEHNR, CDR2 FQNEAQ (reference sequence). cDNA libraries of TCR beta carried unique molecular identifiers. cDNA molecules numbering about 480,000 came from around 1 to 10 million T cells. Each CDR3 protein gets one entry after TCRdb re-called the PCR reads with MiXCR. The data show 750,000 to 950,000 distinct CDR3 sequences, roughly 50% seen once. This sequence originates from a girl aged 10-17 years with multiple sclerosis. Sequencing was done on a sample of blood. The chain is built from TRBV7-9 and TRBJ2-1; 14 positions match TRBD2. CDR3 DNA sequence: TGTGCCAGCAGCTCCGGACTAGCGGGAGGAGGGCAGTTCTTC. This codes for CASSSGLAGGGQFF.